This T cell receptor (beta chain) came from a study of early T cells in non-severe SARS-CoV-2 infection. Each CDR3 protein is one row after TCRdb ran MiXCR on the 5' RACE reads. Of tens of thousands of distinct CDR3 sequences in the sample, about 8% were seen once. The V end lost 4 bases, the J end lost 2 bases, and 6 bases lay between the germline ends. The CDR3 has 14 amino acids. CDR1 and CDR2 (germline): SGHTA, FQGTGA. This clonotype was seen many times. Specimen: whole blood, collected at baseline. This sequence was found in an adult who was a healthcare worker with PCR-confirmed SARS-CoV-2 infection or an uninfected control (not recorded which). The genes are TRBV7-3 and TRBJ1-6; tentative D call: TRBD1 (5 bases). CDR3 nucleotide sequence: TGTGCCAGCAGCTCAGGGACCTATAATTCACCCCTCCACTTT. Protein: CASSSGTYNSPLHF.